This T cell receptor beta chain is drawn from a study of control samples from healthy donors and cancer patients. The CDR3 is 16 residues long. From germline, CDR1 is LNHDA and CDR2 SQIVND (reference sequence). J lost 4 bases, V lost 10 bases, and 16 bases had no gene match. Using immunoSEQ multiplex PCR, the repertoire was profiled, and TCRdb retains in-frame clones only, with some absent. The sample lists approximately 140,000 clones, around 92% occurring once. The TCR was taken from a man aged 45-60 years with head and neck cancer. Sequences were obtained from PBMCs. The chain has TRBV19 and TRBJ2-5; 9 bases match TRBD1. CDR3 protein: CATSNDPGTGLETQYF. Here the CDR3 DNA reads TGTGCCACCAGTAACGACCCGGGGACAGGGTTAGAGACCCAGTACTTC.